This entry concerns a single TCR beta chain. These data belong to a study of OX40 agonist ivuxolimab in advanced cancers. Whole-study context: Ivuxolimab, which patients received intravenously every 2 weeks, was dosed at 0.01 to 10 mg/kg.

Patients who had autoimmune disease history or got systemic immunosuppression were left out. Baseline was the first blood sampling point, followed by cycle 4 day 1 and cycle 7 day 1. CDR3 size: 15 residues. Trimming pared 3 bases from V and 4 bases from J, leaving 14 bases between. Germline loops: CDR1 MNHEY, CDR2 SVGAGI. TCRdb keeps only in-frame clones here, not all; method: immunoSEQ multiplex PCR. The sample yields 45,000 to 50,000 clones, about 90% seen once. The sample here was CD4+ or CD8+ T cells sorted from blood, taken in a trial of the OX40 agonist ivuxolimab. The sequence came from an adult with an advanced solid tumor such as melanoma, head and neck, liver or kidney cancer. This chain links TRBV6-5 with TRBJ2-3, with a tentative D call TRBD2 (6 bases). CDR3 nucleotides: TGTGCCAGCAGTTATGCTGAAGGAGGGTCAGATACGCAGTATTTT. This encodes CASSYAEGGSDTQYF.